A single sample gave rise to the 9 T cell receptor beta chains below, sequenced in a study of CD8 T cells in Susac syndrome. With random hexamers, reverse transcription was performed on about 0.45 to 1 ug of RNA. TCRdb reprocessed the immunoSEQ multiplex PCR reads via MiXCR and lists one record per CDR3 protein. Here the sample spans approximately 120,000 distinct CDR3 sequences, around 90% being singletons. Sequencing was performed on CD4+ T cells from PBMCs. These receptors were collected from a human donor in good health.

This clonotype was seen a single time. The chain employs TRBV29-1 and TRBJ1-2; TRBD1 matches 9 bases. The CDR3 runs to 14 residues. Germline V gene data show CDR1 as SQVTM and CDR2 as ANQGSEA. The J segment lost 4 bases and the V segment lost 4 bases, leaving 7 bases of the junction unmatched. The CDR3 DNA sequence: TGCAGCGTTGCAACCGGGACAGGGACCTATGGCTACACCTTC. Translated: CSVATGTGTYGYTF.

This rearrangement joins TRBV5-1 to TRBJ2-3; the D gene is possibly TRBD2 (7 bases). CDR1 and CDR2 (germline): SGHRS, YFSETQ. Trimming removed 1 base from V and 2 bases from J, with 11 bases in between. CDR3 length: 15 residues. CDR3 sequence reads: CASSLRGGVTDTQYF. CDR3 in DNA: TGCGCCAGCAGCTTGAGAGGGGGGGTCACAGATACGCAGTATTTT. The variable domain in full, with the rest retrieved from reference TRBV5-1 and TRBJ2-3, is KAGVTQTPRYLIKTRGQQVTLSCSPISGHRSVSWYQQTPGQGLQFLFEYFSETQRNKGNFPGRFSGRQFSNSRSEMNVSTLELGDSALYLCASSLRGGVTDTQYFGPGTRLTVL.

The chain combines TRBV19 with TRBJ1-1; D unclear. V gave up 6 bases and J gave up 7 bases, with 15 bases separating them. The CDR3 loop spans 13 amino acids. CDR1 and CDR2 (germline): LNHDA, SQIVND (reference sequence). The CDR3 sequence: CASSLKVGIEAFF. Written as DNA, the CDR3 is TGTGCCAGTAGCCTAAAAGTGGGTATTGAAGCTTTCTTT.

The V gene is TRBV4-3, the J gene TRBJ2-7; D remains ambiguous. Germline V gene sequence: CDR1 LGHNA, CDR2 YSLEER. This CDR3 is built from 14 residues. V lost 1 base, J lost 1 base, and 8 bases lay in between. CDR3 nucleotide sequence: TGCGCCAGCAGCCAAGGTCCGACATCCTACGAGCAGTACTTC. Encoded protein: CASSQGPTSYEQYF.

The chain recombines TRBV30 with TRBJ2-5, with D perhaps TRBD2 (6 bases). Germline CDR1 GTSNPN, CDR2 SVGIG (reference sequence). The V and J ends lost 8 bases and 4 bases respectively, with 23 bases between them. The CDR3 covers 15 residues. DNA of the CDR3: TGTGCCCCAAAGCTACGCGGGGTTGGGAGAGAGACCCAGTACTTC. Translating gives CAPKLRGVGRETQYF.

The CDR3 region is CASSSRTGFGEKLFF. CDR3 coding DNA: TGTGCCAGCAGCTCGAGGACAGGGTTCGGTGAAAAACTGTTTTTT. The chain couples TRBV7-2 to TRBJ1-4; 8 bases fit TRBD1. Losses at the gene ends were 4 bases for V and 7 bases for J; bases not matched to a gene: 8. From germline, CDR1 is SGHTA and CDR2 FQGNSA. The CDR3 loop spans 15 amino acids.

This chain uses TRBV20-1 with TRBJ2-7; D unresolved. The V gene's germline CDR1 is DFQATT and CDR2 SNEGSKA (reference sequence). V was clipped by 4 bases and J by 3 bases, with 16 bases between them. This CDR3 is built from 14 residues. The CDR3 DNA sequence: TGCAGTGCTATCCGAACCGACACTCTCTACGAGCAGTACTTC. It encodes CSAIRTDTLYEQYF.

V is TRBV19 and J is TRBJ1-1; weak D call: TRBD1 (5 bases). Trimming left V 2 bases short and J 0 bases short, with 10 bases between. From germline, CDR1 is LNHDA and CDR2 SQIVND (reference sequence). The length of the CDR3 is 15 residues. The CDR3 nucleotides read TGTGCCAGTAGTATATACGAGGGGCTGAACACTGAAGCTTTCTTT. This gives the protein CASSIYEGLNTEAFF.

J is TRBJ2-7 and V is TRBV29-1, with a tentative D call TRBD2 (6 bases). The V gene lost 4 bases and the J gene lost 2 bases, with 9 bases spanning the gap. The CDR3 covers 12 residues. Germline loops: CDR1 SQVTM, CDR2 ANQGSEA. Here the CDR3 reads CSVVPGAYEQYF. CDR3 DNA: TGCAGCGTTGTGCCGGGAGCCTACGAGCAGTACTTC.